Listed below are T cell receptor beta chains from one sample, sequenced in a study of T-cell reconstitution after alpha-beta-depleted transplantation in children. TCRdb independently ran MiXCR on the PCR reads; one entry per CDR3 protein. This sample has about 200,000 distinct CDR3 sequences, with about 7% found just once. The starting material was PBMCs, obtained before TCRalphabeta/CD19-depleted stem cell transplant. These TCRs come from a boy between 2 and 10 years old with acute lymphoblastic leukemia, due to receive a stem cell transplant. Both conserved end residues are part of each CDR3.

15 TRBJ2-5 TRBV13 CASSFGWGGQETQYF
14 TRBJ2-1 TRBV6-5 CASSSGEKYNEQFF
14 TRBJ1-1 TRBV7-2 CASSLAPGGTEAFF
14 TRBJ2-5 TRBV12-3/TRBV12-4 CASSLNRAAETQYF
15 TRBJ2-1 TRBV2 CASSSDGNWYNEQFF
17 TRBJ2-7 TRBV7-8 CASSSRFRGEIPYEQYF
16 TRBJ2-1 TRBV5-1 CASSLEASGDYSEQFF
16 TRBJ2-5 TRBV29-1 CSVVFWTSGDQETQYF
15 TRBJ1-2 TRBV4-3 CASSLKHGGEDGYTF
13 TRBJ2-1 TRBV5-4 CASRPTTSREQFF
14 TRBJ2-2 TRBV20-1 CSAHRTGTTGELFF
17 TRBJ2-3 TRBV7-6 CASSLRDSGESTDTQYF
16 TRBJ1-4 TRBV20-1 CSAWDRGGSGNEKLFF
12 TRBJ2-3 TRBV5-1 CASRSSSDTQYF
15 TRBJ1-6 TRBV5-1 CASSWGTGEDSPLHF
13 TRBJ2-3 TRBV29-1 CSVGRQVTDTQYF
11 TRBJ1-1 TRBV20-1 CSAARTDEAFF
17 TRBJ1-1 TRBV29-1 CSVRFGDRGSWNTEAFF
18 TRBJ2-3 TRBV20-1 CSARLGLARREGTDTQYF
15 TRBJ2-7 TRBV25-1 CASSEFRLGQYEQYF
13 TRBJ2-1 TRBV20-1 CSASTGINNEQFF
15 TRBJ2-3 TRBV20-1 CSAIGASGTGDTQYF
17 TRBJ2-7 TRBV7-2 CASSLGRLAGGPYEQYF
13 TRBJ1-5 TRBV28 CASSFLNYQPQHF
16 TRBJ2-2 TRBV10-2 CASSATGTSHTGELFF
16 TRBJ2-5 TRBV5-1 CASSAQAGAKVETQYF
14 TRBJ2-5 TRBV12-3/TRBV12-4 CASSLRGAGETQYF
15 TRBJ1-4 TRBV9 CASSPRTEEGEKLFF
14 TRBJ2-4 TRBV13 CASSSQGDKNIQYF
16 TRBJ2-3 TRBV20-1 CSARGPGAPRGYTQYF
16 TRBJ2-2 TRBV28 CASSLGGLEGHGELFF
15 TRBJ1-2 TRBV7-2 CASSLNDRVNYGYTF
15 TRBJ2-2 TRBV27 CASSLSGQNTGELFF
14 TRBJ2-1 TRBV5-5 CASTESNQGYEQFF
16 TRBJ2-2 TRBV6-2/TRBV6-3 CASSYLRGFRTGELFF
11 TRBJ2-2 TRBV9 CASSITGELFF
19 TRBJ2-1 TRBV5-1 CASSPTPRVAGDMRNEQFF
15 TRBJ1-3 TRBV10-1 CASSESRRAGNTIYF
11 TRBJ2-7 TRBV11-2 CASSSSDEQYF
17 TRBJ2-5 TRBV7-8 CASSLDSLAGVRETQYF
14 TRBJ2-7 TRBV12-3/TRBV12-4 CASSLSRSSYEQYF
17 TRBJ1-3 TRBV12-3/TRBV12-4 CASSLGSKGHSGNTIYF
12 TRBJ2-2 TRBV6-2/TRBV6-3 CASLGFGGELFF
14 TRBJ1-4 TRBV5-5 CASSHGSSREKLFF
18 TRBJ2-5 TRBV4-3 CASSQRPIAGGSEETQYF
13 TRBJ2-2 TRBV12-3/TRBV12-4 CASSLTGVGELFF
16 TRBJ1-1 TRBV27 CASSWLGRAFATEAFF
10 TRBJ2-3 TRBV29-1 CSVLPDTQYF
11 TRBJ2-5 TRBV27 CASKRGGTQYF
14 TRBJ2-2 TRBV14 CASSQDVYAGELFF
15 TRBJ1-6 TRBV5-1 CASSLTVQGVSPLHF
16 TRBJ2-3 TRBV6-5 CASSYQSGRGSDTQYF